The T cell receptor (beta chain) described here comes from a study of blood T cell repertoires in COVID-19. Libraries were prepared by immunoSEQ multiplex PCR; TCRdb keeps only in-frame clonotypes and omits some of them. The table records around 50,000 clones, approximately 78% of them present only once. CDR3 length: 13 residues. V shed 3 bases and J shed 2 bases, with 5 bases lying between them. The chain couples TRBV12-3 or TRBV12-4 to TRBJ2-1; D is ambiguous. Material: PBMCs or T cells enriched from blood (not recorded which). The TCR originated in a woman between 45 and 65 years old with acute COVID-19. CDR3 sequence: CASSFLAYNEQFF. In nucleotides, the CDR3 is TGTGCCAGCAGTTTCCTAGCCTACAATGAGCAGTTCTTC.